Below are 9 T cell receptor beta chains sequenced from a single sample in a study of prognosis after radiotherapy for stage I lung cancer. Amplification of TCR beta CDR3 from genomic DNA used two-round multiplex PCR. Initially, in first-round PCR, primers specific to each TRBV and TRBJ gene were used. TCRdb re-analysed the multiplex PCR reads in MiXCR, keeping a single row per CDR3 protein. The sample holds approximately 13,000 distinct CDR3 sequences, 31% seen once. The sequences come from PBMCs, collected before or after stereotactic body radiation therapy (not recorded which). The source of these receptors is a donor over 45 with non-small cell lung cancer.

In regard to this clonotype: A far larger clone is only one base removed, so a read error is likely. The rearrangement uses TRBV6-9 and TRBJ1-5; the D is unclear. The germline gives CDR1 MNHGY, CDR2 SVAAGI. This CDR3 has 15 residues. The CDR3 loop reads CASSYARQENQPHHF. The CDR3 nucleotides are TGTGCCAGCAGTTACGCCAGGCAGGAGAATCAGCCCCATCATTTT.

Many counts were recorded for this clonotype. V and J are TRBV18 and TRBJ2-5, with D perhaps TRBD2 (5 bases). Germline loops: CDR1 KGHSH, CDR2 LQKENI. The V gene lost 3 bases and the J gene lost 4 bases, with 9 bases spanning the gap. The CDR3 is 13 amino acids. CDR3 in DNA: TGTGCCAGCTCACCCGGACTGACAGAGACCCAGTACTTC. It translates to CASSPGLTETQYF.

This clonotype was counted many times. The DNA of the CDR3 is TGTGCCAGCAGCTCCGGACAGGGTCGGTTCGACGAGCAGTACTTC. Amino acids: CASSSGQGRFDEQYF. The chain is built from TRBV7-3 and TRBJ2-7, with 8 nucleotides matching TRBD1. Germline CDR1 and CDR2: SGHTA and FQGTGA. V lost 4 bases to trimming and J lost 5 bases; unmatched junction nucleotides: 10. The CDR3 has 15 residues.

This clonotype was detected ten times or more. V usage is TRBV7-3 and J usage is TRBJ2-1, with TRBD2 as a possible D gene (6 bases). CDR1 is SGHTA and CDR2 is FQGTGA in the germline V gene. CDR3 length: 16 amino acids. Trimming removed 2 bases at V and 2 bases at J, with 13 bases between. This chain's CDR3 is CASSLFTSRTYNEQFF. Here the CDR3 DNA reads TGTGCCAGCAGCTTATTTACTAGCAGAACCTACAATGAGCAGTTCTTC.

This clonotype was seen at least ten times. For the CDR3, the DNA is TGCGCCAGCAGCTTGGCAGGGGTGTCTGGAAACACCATATATTTT. Translated: CASSLAGVSGNTIYF. The rearrangement links TRBV5-1 to TRBJ1-3; D may be TRBD1 (6 bases). V gave up 0 bases and J gave up 1 base, with 8 bases separating them. The length of the CDR3 is 15 residues. Germline V gives CDR1 SGHRS, CDR2 YFSETQ.

CDR3 in amino acids: CASSYGTARTDTQYF. For the CDR3, the DNA is TGTGCCAGCAGTTACGGGACAGCCCGCACAGATACGCAGTATTTT. The rearrangement joins TRBV6-2 or TRBV6-3 to TRBJ2-3; the match to TRBD1 covers 7 bases. Germline trimming cut 2 bases from V and 1 base from J; bases unmatched to any gene: 3. The CDR3 has 15 residues. Germline V gene sequence: CDR1 MNHEY, CDR2 SVGEGT.

By its share, this clonotype is medium-sized. This chain joins TRBV11-2 and TRBJ1-1, with 7 bases fitting TRBD1. Trimming at V came to 3 bases and at J to 0 bases, leaving 10 bases not matched to a gene. The CDR3 sequence is 17 residues long. Looked up from germline, CDR1 is SGHAT and CDR2 is FQNNGV. DNA of the CDR3: TGTGCCAGCAGCTTCAGGGCGGGACAGACCATGAACACTGAAGCTTTCTTT. This codes for CASSFRAGQTMNTEAFF. The full variable domain, in which reference TRBV11-2 and TRBJ1-1 provide the parts outside the CDR3, is EAGVAQSPRYKIIEKRQSVAFWCNPISGHATLYWYQQILGQGPKLLIQFQNNGVVDDSQLPKDRFSAERLKGVDSTLKIQPAKLEDSAVYLCASSFRAGQTMNTEAFFGQGTRLTVV.

By sample fraction, this clonotype is medium-sized (0.01 to 0.1%). The chain has TRBV27 and TRBJ2-1; 12 bases are a match to TRBD2. The V gene end was trimmed by 5 bases and the J gene end by 1 base; junction bases not matched to a gene: 6. Germline values: CDR1 MNHEY, CDR2 SMNVEV (reference sequence). There are 17 residues in the CDR3. CDR3 sequence reads: CASSRLTSGSSYNEQFF. In DNA, the CDR3 is TGTGCCAGCAGTAGACTGACTAGCGGGAGTTCCTACAATGAGCAGTTCTTC.

This clonotype showed up many times. The gene calls are TRBV12-5 and TRBJ2-1; no definite D call. Between the trimmed V and J ends, which lost 0 bases and 7 bases, there was a span of 7 bases. Germline CDR1 is LGHNT and CDR2 is FRNRAP. The CDR3 runs to 13 residues. The CDR3 DNA reads TGTGCTAGTGGTTTGGTGCATGGGAATGAGCAGTTCTTC. The encoded protein is CASGLVHGNEQFF.